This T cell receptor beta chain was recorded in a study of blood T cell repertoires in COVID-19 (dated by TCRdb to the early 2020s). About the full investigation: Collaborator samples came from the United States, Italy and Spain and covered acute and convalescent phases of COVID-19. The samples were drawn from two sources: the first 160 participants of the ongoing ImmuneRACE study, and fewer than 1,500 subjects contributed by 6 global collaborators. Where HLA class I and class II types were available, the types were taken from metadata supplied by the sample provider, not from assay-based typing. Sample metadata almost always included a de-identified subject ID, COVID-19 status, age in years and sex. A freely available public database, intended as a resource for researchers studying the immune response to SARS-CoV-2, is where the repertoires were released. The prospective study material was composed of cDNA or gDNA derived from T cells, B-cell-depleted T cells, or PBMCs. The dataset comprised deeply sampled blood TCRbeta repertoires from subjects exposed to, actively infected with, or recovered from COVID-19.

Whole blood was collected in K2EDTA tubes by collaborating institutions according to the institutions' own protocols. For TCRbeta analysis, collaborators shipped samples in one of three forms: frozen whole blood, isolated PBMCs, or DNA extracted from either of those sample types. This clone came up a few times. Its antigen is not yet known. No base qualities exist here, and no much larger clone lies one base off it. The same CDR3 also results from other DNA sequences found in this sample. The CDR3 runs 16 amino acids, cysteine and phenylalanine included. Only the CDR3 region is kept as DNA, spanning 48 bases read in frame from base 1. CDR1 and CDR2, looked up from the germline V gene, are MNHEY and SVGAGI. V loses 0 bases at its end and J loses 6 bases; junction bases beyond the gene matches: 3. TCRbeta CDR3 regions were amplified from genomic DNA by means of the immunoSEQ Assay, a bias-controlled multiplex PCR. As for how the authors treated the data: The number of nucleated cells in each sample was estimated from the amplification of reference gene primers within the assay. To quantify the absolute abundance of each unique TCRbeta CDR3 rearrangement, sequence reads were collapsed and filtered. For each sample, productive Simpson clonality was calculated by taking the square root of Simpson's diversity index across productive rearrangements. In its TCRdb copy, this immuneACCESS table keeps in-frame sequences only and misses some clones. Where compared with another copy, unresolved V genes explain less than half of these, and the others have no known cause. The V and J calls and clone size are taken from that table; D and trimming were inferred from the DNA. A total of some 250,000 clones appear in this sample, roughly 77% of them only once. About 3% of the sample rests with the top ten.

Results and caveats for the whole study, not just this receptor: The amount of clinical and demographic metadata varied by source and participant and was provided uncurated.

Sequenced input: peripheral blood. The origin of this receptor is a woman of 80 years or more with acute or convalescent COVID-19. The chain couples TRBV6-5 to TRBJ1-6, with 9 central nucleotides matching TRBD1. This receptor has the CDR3 CASSYSTGGTNSPLHF. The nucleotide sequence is TGTGCCAGCAGTTACTCGACAGGGGGAACTAATTCACCCCTCCACTTT.